This T cell receptor (beta chain) emerged from a study of blood T cell repertoires in COVID-19. In the study overall: From the United States, Italy and Spain came samples of acute and convalescent COVID-19. Sources were T cells, B-cell-depleted T cells, or PBMCs; the material itself was cDNA or gDNA.

Some clones are missing from TCRdb's copy, which holds only in-frame ones; the method was immunoSEQ multiplex PCR. The table lists 350,000 or so clones, more than 90% of them singletons. Losses at the gene ends were 5 bases for V and 3 bases for J; bases not matched to a gene: 3. The CDR3 is 15 residues long. Looked up from germline, CDR1 is SGHVS and CDR2 is FNYEAQ. Categorization into cohorts depended on clinical history that participants reported. The receptor was derived from a woman aged 30 to 39 who had recovered from COVID-19. The rearrangement joins TRBV7-6 to TRBJ2-1, with 11 nucleotides matching TRBD2. Sequencing input: PBMCs or T cells enriched from blood (not recorded which). The CDR3 is CASSPGLAVYNEQFF. The CDR3 DNA follows: TGTGCCAGCAGCCCGGGACTAGCGGTCTACAATGAGCAGTTCTTC.